This T cell receptor beta chain was documented in a study of T cell repertoires in cytomegalovirus infection. Germline CDR1 and CDR2: SGHTA and FQGNSA. This CDR3 contains 13 residues. MiXCR, applied by TCRdb to the reads, yields one record per CDR3 protein. The sample records 600,000 to 700,000 distinct CDR3 sequences, 30% to 35% being singletons. This clonotype was counted a few times. Its matching antigen is unknown. The junction departs from the called germline gene at one end, perhaps through a read error. This TCR was sampled from a human donor in good health (CMV status not recorded). Some clones in this sample may be carry-over from other donors' samples. Source: cultured PBMCs, taken from culture after CMV antigen stimulation. This sequence joins TRBV7-2 and TRBJ2-7; TRBD1 is a possible D gene (5 bases). The CDR3 here is CASSPRTIYQQYF. In DNA, the CDR3 is TGTGCCAGCAGCCCCCGGACAATCTACCAGCAGTACTTC.